Listed here is a single T cell receptor (beta chain). Its antigen is undetermined. PCR amplification relied on 60 Vbeta primers (plus 13 Jbeta primers). Method: immunoSEQ multiplex PCR; TCRdb's copy keeps in-frame clones and lacks some. The sample includes 150,000 or so clones. The source of the sample is a study of cytomegalovirus exposure and HLA in healthy donors. General study findings and limits: It was taken for granted in presence/absence analyses that sequencing depth across donors was roughly uniform.

Source material: PBMCs. This receptor was taken from a man in his thirties or forties in good health and CMV-seronegative.

For the CDR3, the DNA is TGCGCCAGCAGCATGGACAGGGTAGGCGAGCAGTACTTC. Protein: CASSMDRVGEQYF. V is TRBV5-1 and J is TRBJ2-5; 8 bases align to TRBD1. TRBJ2-7 matches the DNA end more closely, so the J call is doubtful. CDR1 and CDR2 from the germline V gene are SGHRS and YFSETQ. The CDR3 consists of 13 residues.